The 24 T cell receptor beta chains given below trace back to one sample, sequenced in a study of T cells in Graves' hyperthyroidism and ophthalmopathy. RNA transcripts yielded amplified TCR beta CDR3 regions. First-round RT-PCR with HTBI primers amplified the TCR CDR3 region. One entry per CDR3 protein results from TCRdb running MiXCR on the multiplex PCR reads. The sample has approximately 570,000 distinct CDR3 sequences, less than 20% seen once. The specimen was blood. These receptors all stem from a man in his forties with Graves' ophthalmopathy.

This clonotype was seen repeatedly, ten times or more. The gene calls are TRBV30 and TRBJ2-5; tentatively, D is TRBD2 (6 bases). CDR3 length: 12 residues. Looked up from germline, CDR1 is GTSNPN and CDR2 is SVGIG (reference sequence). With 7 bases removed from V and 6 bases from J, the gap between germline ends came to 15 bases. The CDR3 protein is CAFQGGGKTQYF. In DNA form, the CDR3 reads TGTGCCTTTCAGGGTGGGGGGAAGACCCAGTACTTC.

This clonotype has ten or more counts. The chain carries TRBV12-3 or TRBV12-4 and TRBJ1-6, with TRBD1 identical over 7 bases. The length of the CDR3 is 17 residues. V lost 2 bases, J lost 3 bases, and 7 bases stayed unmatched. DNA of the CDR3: TGTGCCAGCAGTTTACGGCAGGGGGGCCTCTATAATTCACCCCTCCACTTT. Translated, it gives CASSLRQGGLYNSPLHF.

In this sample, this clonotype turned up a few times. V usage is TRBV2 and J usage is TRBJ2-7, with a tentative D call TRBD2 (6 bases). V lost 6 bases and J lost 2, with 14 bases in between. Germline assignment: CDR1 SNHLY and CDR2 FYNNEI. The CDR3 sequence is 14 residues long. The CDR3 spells CASRAGGYPYEQYF. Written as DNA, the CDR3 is TGTGCCAGCAGGGCTGGGGGGTACCCCTACGAGCAGTACTTC.

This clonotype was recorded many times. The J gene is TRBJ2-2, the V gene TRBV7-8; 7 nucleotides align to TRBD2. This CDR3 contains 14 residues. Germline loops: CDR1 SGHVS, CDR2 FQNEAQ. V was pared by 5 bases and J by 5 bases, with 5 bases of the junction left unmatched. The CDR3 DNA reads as TGTGCCAGCAGCCTATTAGCGGGTACCGGGGAGCTGTTTTTT. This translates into CASSLLAGTGELFF. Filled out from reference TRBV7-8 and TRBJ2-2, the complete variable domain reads GAGVSQSPRYKVAKRGQDVALRCDPISGHVSLFWYQQALGQGPEFLTYFQNEAQLDKSGLPSDRFFAERPEGSVSTLKIQRTQQEDSAVYLCASSLLAGTGELFFGEGSRLTVL.

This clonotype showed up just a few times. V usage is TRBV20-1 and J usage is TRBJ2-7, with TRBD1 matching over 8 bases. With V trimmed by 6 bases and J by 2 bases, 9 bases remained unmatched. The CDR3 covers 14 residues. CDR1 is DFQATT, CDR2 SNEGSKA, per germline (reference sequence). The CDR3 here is CSAAPTGEPYEQYF. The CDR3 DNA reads TGCAGTGCAGCCCCGACAGGGGAACCCTACGAGCAGTACTTC.

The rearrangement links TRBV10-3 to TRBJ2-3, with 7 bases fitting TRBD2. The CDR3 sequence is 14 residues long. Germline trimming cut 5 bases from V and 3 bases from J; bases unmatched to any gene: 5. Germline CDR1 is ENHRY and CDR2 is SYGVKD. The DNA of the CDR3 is TGTGCCATCAGTCCTTCTAGCGGAACAGATACGCAGTATTTT. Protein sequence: CAISPSSGTDTQYF.

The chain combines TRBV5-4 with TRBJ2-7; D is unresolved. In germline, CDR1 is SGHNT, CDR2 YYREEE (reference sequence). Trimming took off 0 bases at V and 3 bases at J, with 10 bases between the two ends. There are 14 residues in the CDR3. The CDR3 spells CASSLDRANYEQYF. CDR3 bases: TGTGCCAGCAGCTTGGATAGGGCGAACTACGAGCAGTACTTC.

CDR3 bases: TGTGCCAGCAGCTGGGGGGGACAGGGAGGTTATGAGCAGTTCTTC. It codes for CASSWGGQGGYEQFF. The rearrangement links TRBV11-2 to TRBJ2-1, with 9 bases lining up with TRBD1. The germline gives CDR1 SGHAT, CDR2 FQNNGV. This CDR3 has 15 amino acids. The ends lost 4 bases at V and 8 bases at J; junction bases unmatched: 9. The full variable domain, with the rest looked up from reference TRBV11-2 and TRBJ2-1, is EAGVAQSPRYKIIEKRQSVAFWCNPISGHATLYWYQQILGQGPKLLIQFQNNGVVDDSQLPKDRFSAERLKGVDSTLKIQPAKLEDSAVYLCASSWGGQGGYEQFFGPGTRLTVL.

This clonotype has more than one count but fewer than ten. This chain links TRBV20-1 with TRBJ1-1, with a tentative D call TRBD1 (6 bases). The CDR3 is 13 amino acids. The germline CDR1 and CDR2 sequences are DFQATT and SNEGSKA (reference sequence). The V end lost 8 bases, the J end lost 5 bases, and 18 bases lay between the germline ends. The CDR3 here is CSLEQGEGTEAFF. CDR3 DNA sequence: TGCAGTTTAGAACAGGGAGAGGGAACTGAAGCTTTCTTT.

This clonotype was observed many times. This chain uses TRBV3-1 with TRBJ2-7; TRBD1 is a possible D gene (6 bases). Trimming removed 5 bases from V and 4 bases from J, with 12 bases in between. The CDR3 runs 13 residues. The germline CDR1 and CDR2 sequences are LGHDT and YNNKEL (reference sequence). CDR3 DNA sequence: TGTGCCAGCAGCTTCCAGGGGACGTACGAGCAGTACTTC. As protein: CASSFQGTYEQYF.

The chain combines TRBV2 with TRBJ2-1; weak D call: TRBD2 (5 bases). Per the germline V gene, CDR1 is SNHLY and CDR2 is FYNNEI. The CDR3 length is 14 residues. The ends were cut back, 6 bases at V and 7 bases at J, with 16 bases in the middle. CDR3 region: CASRDSRFENEQFF. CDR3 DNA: TGTGCCAGCAGGGACTCGCGCTTCGAAAATGAGCAGTTCTTC.

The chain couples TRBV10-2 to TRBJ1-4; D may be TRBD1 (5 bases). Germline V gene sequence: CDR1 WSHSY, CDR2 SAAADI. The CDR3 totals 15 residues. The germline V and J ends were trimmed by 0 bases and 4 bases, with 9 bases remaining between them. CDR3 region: CASSESAGFNEKLFF. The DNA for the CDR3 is TGCGCCAGCAGTGAGTCGGCAGGGTTTAATGAAAAACTGTTTTTT.

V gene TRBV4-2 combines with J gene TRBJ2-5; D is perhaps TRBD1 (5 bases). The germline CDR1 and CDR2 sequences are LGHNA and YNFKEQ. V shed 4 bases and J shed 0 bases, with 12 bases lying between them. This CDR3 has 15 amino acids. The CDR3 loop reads CASSPTQGNQETQYF. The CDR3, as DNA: TGTGCCAGCAGCCCGACTCAGGGCAACCAAGAGACCCAGTACTTC.

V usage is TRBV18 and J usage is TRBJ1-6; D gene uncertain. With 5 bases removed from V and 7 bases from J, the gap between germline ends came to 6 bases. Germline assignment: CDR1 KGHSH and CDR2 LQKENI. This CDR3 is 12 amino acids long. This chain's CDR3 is CASSGFNSPLHF. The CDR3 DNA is TGTGCCAGCTCAGGGTTCAATTCACCCCTCCACTTT.

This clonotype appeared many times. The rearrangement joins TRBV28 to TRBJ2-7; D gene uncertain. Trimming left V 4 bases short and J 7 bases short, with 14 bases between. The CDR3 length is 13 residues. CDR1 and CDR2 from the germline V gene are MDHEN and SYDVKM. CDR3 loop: CASSSGSPGEQYF. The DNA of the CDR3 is TGTGCCAGCAGTTCCGGGTCCCCTGGGGAGCAGTACTTC. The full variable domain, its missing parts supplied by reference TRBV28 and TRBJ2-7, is DVKVTQSSRYLVKRTGEKVFLECVQDMDHENMFWYRQDPGLGLRLIYFSYDVKMKEKGDIPEGYSVSREKKERFSLILESASTNQTSMYLCASSSGSPGEQYFGPGTRLTVT.

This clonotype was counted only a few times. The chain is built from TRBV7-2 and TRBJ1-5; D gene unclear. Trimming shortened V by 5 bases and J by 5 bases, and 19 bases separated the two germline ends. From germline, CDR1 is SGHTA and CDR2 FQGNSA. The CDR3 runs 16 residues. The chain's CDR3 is CASSNLPGRPYQPQHF. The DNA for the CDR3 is TGTGCCAGCAGCAACTTACCCGGACGGCCTTATCAGCCCCAGCATTTT.

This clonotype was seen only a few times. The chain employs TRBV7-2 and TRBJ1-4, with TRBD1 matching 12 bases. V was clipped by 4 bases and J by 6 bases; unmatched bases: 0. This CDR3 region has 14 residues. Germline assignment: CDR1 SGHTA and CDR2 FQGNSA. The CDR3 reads CASSWDRGHEKLFF. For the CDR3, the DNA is TGTGCCAGCAGCTGGGACAGGGGGCATGAAAAACTGTTTTTT. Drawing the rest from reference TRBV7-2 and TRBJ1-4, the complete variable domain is GAGVSQSPSNKVTEKGKDVELRCDPISGHTALYWYRQSLGQGLEFLIYFQGNSAPDKSGLPSDRFSAERTGGSVSTLTIQRTQQEDSAVYLCASSWDRGHEKLFFGSGTQLSVL.

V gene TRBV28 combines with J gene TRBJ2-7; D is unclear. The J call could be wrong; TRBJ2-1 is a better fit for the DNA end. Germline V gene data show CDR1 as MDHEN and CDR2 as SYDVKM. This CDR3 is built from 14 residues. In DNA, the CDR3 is TGTGCCAGCAGTTTTGTTGTTAGAGGTTACGAGCAGTTCTTC. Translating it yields CASSFVVRGYEQFF.

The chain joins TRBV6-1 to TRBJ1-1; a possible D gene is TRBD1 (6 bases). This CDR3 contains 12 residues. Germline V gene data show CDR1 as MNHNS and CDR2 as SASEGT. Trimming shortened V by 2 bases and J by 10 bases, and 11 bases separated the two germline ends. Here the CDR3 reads CASSEYQGRAFF. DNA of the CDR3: TGTGCCAGCAGTGAATACCAGGGGAGAGCTTTCTTT.

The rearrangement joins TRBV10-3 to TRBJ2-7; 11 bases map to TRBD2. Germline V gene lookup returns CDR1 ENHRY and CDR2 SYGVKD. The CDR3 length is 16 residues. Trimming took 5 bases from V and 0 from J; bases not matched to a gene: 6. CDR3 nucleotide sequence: TGTGCCATCAGTCGGACTAGCGGGCCAAGCTCCTACGAGCAGTACTTC. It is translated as CAISRTSGPSSYEQYF.

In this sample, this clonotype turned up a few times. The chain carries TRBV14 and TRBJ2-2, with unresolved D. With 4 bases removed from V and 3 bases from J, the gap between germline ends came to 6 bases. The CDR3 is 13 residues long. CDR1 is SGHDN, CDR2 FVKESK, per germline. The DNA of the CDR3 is TGTGCCAGCAGCCCTTTCCACACCGGGGAGCTGTTTTTT. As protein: CASSPFHTGELFF.

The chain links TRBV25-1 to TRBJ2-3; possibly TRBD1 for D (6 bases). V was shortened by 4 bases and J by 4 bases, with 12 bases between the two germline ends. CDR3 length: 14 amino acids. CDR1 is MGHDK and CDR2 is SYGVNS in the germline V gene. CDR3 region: CASSAYRVPDTQYF. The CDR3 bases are TGTGCCAGCAGTGCTTACAGGGTACCAGATACGCAGTATTTT.

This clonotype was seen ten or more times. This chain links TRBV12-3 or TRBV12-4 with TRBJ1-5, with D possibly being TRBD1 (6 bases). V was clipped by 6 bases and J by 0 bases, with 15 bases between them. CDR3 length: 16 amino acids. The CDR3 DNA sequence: TGTGCCAGCAGCCCCGGGACACCTTATAGCAATCAGCCCCAGCATTTT. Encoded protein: CASSPGTPYSNQPQHF.

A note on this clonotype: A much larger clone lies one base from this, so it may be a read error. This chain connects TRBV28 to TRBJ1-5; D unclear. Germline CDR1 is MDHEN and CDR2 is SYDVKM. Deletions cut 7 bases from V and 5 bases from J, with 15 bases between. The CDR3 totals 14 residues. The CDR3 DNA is TGTGCCAGCACCCCCTCATGGGATTATCAGCCCCAGCATTTT. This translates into CASTPSWDYQPQHF.